This entry lists 18 T cell receptor beta chains sequenced from one sample in a study of blood T cell repertoires in COVID-19 (dated by TCRdb to 2020 to 2022). Library preparation employed the immunoSEQ multiplex PCR assay. TCRdb limited this immuneACCESS table to in-frame rearrangements with V and J called. A share of clones is missing; checked studies link under half to unresolved V genes, and the rest is unexplained. For this sample the table gives over 300,000 clones, of which approximately 85% were detected only once. The biggest ten clones account for roughly 2% of the sample. The specimen sequenced was PBMCs or T cells enriched from blood (not recorded which). These receptor sequences come from a man younger than 45 who had recovered from COVID-19.

This chain connects TRBV6-2 or TRBV6-3 to TRBJ2-3, with 14 bases aligning to TRBD2. Per the germline V gene, CDR1 is MNHEY and CDR2 is SVGEGT. The CDR3 covers 16 residues. V trimming: 4 bases; J trimming: 3 bases; junction bases outside the gene matches: 3. CDR3 coding DNA: TGTGCCAGCAGTTCCCGGACTAGCGGGGGGACAGATACGCAGTATTTT. Protein sequence: CASSSRTSGGTDTQYF.

In this sample, this clone turned up a few times. The sample carries other DNA sequences with the same CDR3. V and J are TRBV3-1 (or the pseudogene TRBV3-2) and TRBJ1-1; D might be TRBD1 (6 bases). The germline V and J ends were trimmed by 3 bases and 1 base, with 9 bases remaining between them. In germline, CDR1 is LGHDT, CDR2 YNNKEL (reference sequence). The CDR3 has 14 residues. As DNA, the CDR3 is TGTGCCAGCAGCCAGGTGGGACAGAACACTGAAGCTTTCTTT. It specifies CASSQVGQNTEAFF.

The V and J genes are TRBV11-2 and TRBJ2-2, with D perhaps TRBD2 (6 bases). The CDR3 contains 13 residues. Per germline, CDR1 SGHAT and CDR2 FQNNGV. V was shortened by 4 bases and J by 6 bases, with 9 bases between the two germline ends. The CDR3 DNA is TGTGCCAGCAGCTCCCTAGCGTCCGGGGAGCTGTTTTTT. This sequence encodes CASSSLASGELFF.

The rearrangement uses TRBV18 and TRBJ1-1, with a possible D match to TRBD1 (5 bases). V lost 0 bases and J 3 bases, leaving 14 bases between the germline ends. The CDR3 covers 16 residues. Germline CDR1 KGHSH, CDR2 LQKENI. CDR3 protein: CASSPPVGGAHTEAFF. CDR3 DNA: TGTGCCAGCTCACCACCGGTGGGAGGGGCGCACACTGAAGCTTTCTTT.

Here the CDR3 reads CASSSQGHQGNTEAFF. The CDR3 DNA reads as TGCGCCAGCAGCTCTCAGGGGCATCAGGGGAACACTGAAGCTTTCTTT. The chain couples TRBV5-1 to TRBJ1-1, with D possibly being TRBD1 (6 bases). V lost 3 bases to trimming and J lost 1 base, with 16 bases between them. CDR3 length equals 16 residues. Per the germline V gene, CDR1 is SGHRS and CDR2 is YFSETQ.

The genes are TRBV5-1 and TRBJ1-1; D uncertain. Trimming pared 0 bases from V and 2 bases from J, leaving 8 bases between. CDR1 and CDR2 from the germline V gene are SGHRS and YFSETQ. This CDR3 has 14 residues. The CDR3 is CASSLDRTNTEAFF. In DNA form, the CDR3 reads TGCGCCAGCAGCTTGGACAGAACAAACACTGAAGCTTTCTTT.

The chain carries TRBV9 and TRBJ2-7; 9 bases match TRBD1. The V segment lost 4 bases and the J segment 1 base; nucleotides outside the gene matches: 12. The CDR3 totals 17 residues. Germline V CDR1 and CDR2: SGDLS, YYNGEE. In DNA, the CDR3 is TGTGCCAGCAGCCCCCGGGACAGGGCCGGTGCTTCCTACGAGCAGTACTTC. It specifies CASSPRDRAGASYEQYF. Looking up the rest from reference TRBV9 and TRBJ2-7 gives the full variable domain: DSGVTQTPKHLITATGQRVTLRCSPRSGDLSVYWYQQSLDQGLQFLIQYYNGEERAKGNILERFSAQQFPDLHSELNLSSLELGDSALYFCASSPRDRAGASYEQYFGPGTRLTVT.

The chain is built from TRBV6-2 or TRBV6-3 and TRBJ1-2, with D perhaps TRBD1 (5 bases). The CDR3 is made up of 14 amino acids. Germline V gene sequence: CDR1 MNHEY, CDR2 SVGEGT. Trimming removed 1 base at V and 7 bases at J, with 13 bases between. The CDR3 region is CASSYWQGSGGYTF. CDR3 coding DNA: TGTGCCAGCAGTTACTGGCAGGGTTCCGGTGGCTACACCTTC.

This clone was detected a few times. The genes are TRBV6-2 or TRBV6-3 and TRBJ1-1, with TRBD1 as a possible D gene (5 bases). In germline, CDR1 is MNHEY, CDR2 SVGEGT. The V gene lost 4 bases and the J gene lost 4 bases, with 16 bases spanning the gap. The CDR3 covers 15 residues. The CDR3 DNA is TGTGCCAGCAGTTCCAGGGTAAATTACGCCACTGAAGCTTTCTTT. This translates into CASSSRVNYATEAFF.

This sequence joins TRBV9 and TRBJ2-6, with D tentatively TRBD1 (6 bases). Germline V lookup: CDR1 SGDLS, CDR2 YYNGEE. The ends were cut back, 0 bases at V and 0 bases at J, with 10 bases in the middle. The CDR3 spans 17 residues. The CDR3 DNA reads as TGTGCCAGCAGCGTAGCGGGACAAAGCTCTGGGGCCAACGTCCTGACTTTC. This gives the protein CASSVAGQSSGANVLTF.

The chain joins TRBV5-1 to TRBJ1-2; a weak D match, TRBD1 (6 bases). The V end lost 3 bases, the J end lost 7 bases, and 19 bases lay between the germline ends. The CDR3 runs to 15 residues. Looked up from germline, CDR1 is SGHRS and CDR2 is YFSETQ. Here the CDR3 DNA reads TGCGCCAGCAGCTGGGCGGGGGCCCACGGGAGTGGCTACACCTTC. It is translated as CASSWAGAHGSGYTF.

The rearrangement links TRBV5-3 to TRBJ2-7; 7 bases line up with TRBD1. TRBV5-3 is sorted into the ORF group, with uncertain function. The ends lost 0 bases at V and 3 bases at J; junction bases unmatched: 6. There are 15 residues in the CDR3. The DNA of the CDR3 is TGTGCCAGAAGCTTGGTTGTAGGGGGCTACTACGAGCAGTACTTC. Translating gives CARSLVVGGYYEQYF.

The CDR3 loop reads CASSLDRRFNYGYTF. The CDR3 region has the DNA TGTGCCAGCAGCTTGGATCGCAGATTTAACTATGGCTACACCTTC. The chain recombines TRBV5-5 with TRBJ1-2; no definite D call. From germline, CDR1 is SGHKS and CDR2 YYEKEE (reference sequence). CDR3 length equals 15 residues. Deletions cut 0 bases from V and 1 base from J, with 10 bases between.

The rearrangement joins TRBV6-1 to TRBJ1-1; TRBD1 might be the D (5 bases). Between the trimmed V and J ends, which lost 2 bases and 4 bases, there was a span of 17 bases. Germline V lookup: CDR1 MNHNS, CDR2 SASEGT. The CDR3 runs 16 residues. CDR3 region: CASSERPRGFGTEAFF. In nucleotides, the CDR3 is TGTGCCAGCAGTGAAAGGCCACGGGGGTTTGGCACTGAAGCTTTCTTT.

The chain couples TRBV9 to TRBJ1-1; 7 bases match TRBD1. Germline trimming cut 3 bases from V and 8 bases from J; bases unmatched to any gene: 7. Germline CDR1 reads SGDLS; CDR2 reads YYNGEE. CDR3 length equals 13 residues. The CDR3 protein is CASSALTGSEAFF. The CDR3 bases are TGTGCCAGCAGCGCCCTGACAGGGTCCGAAGCTTTCTTT.

This clone showed up just a few times. The chain employs TRBV4-2 and TRBJ2-2, with 7 bases identical to TRBD2. Germline V lookup: CDR1 LGHNA, CDR2 YNFKEQ. V was pared by 3 bases and J by 5 bases, with 12 bases of the junction left unmatched. The CDR3 is 17 amino acids. This CDR3 reads CASSHETSSGGTGELFF. CDR3 in DNA: TGTGCCAGCAGCCATGAAACCTCTAGCGGAGGGACCGGGGAGCTGTTTTTT.

The chain uses TRBV5-3 and TRBJ2-1; 12 bases align to TRBD1. TRBV5-3 is assigned to the ORF class and has an uncertain function. Trimming at V came to 5 bases and at J to 3 bases, leaving 12 bases not matched to a gene. There are 18 residues in the CDR3. CDR3 sequence (DNA): TGTGCCAGAAGTTCCGGGACAGGGGGCGAGGGGAACTACAATGAGCAGTTCTTC. The encoded protein is CARSSGTGGEGNYNEQFF.

The rearrangement uses TRBV7-2 and TRBJ1-5; 8 bases align to TRBD1. Trimming cost V 2 bases and J 1 base; bases outside gene matches: 7. Germline V gene sequence: CDR1 SGHTA, CDR2 FQGNSA. The length of the CDR3 is 17 residues. The CDR3 reads CASSLWTGMGSNQPQHF. For the CDR3, the DNA is TGTGCCAGCAGCTTATGGACAGGGATGGGGAGCAATCAGCCCCAGCATTTT.